Below, one T cell receptor (beta chain) is given with its context. Antigen: not known. The CDR3 contains 16 residues. Germline V gives CDR1 SNHLY, CDR2 FYNNEI. Between the trimmed V and J ends, which lost 5 bases and 4 bases, there was a span of 18 bases. At the time of active disease, bone marrow was collected from every patient. The sample is drawn from a study of read filtering for tumor transcriptome and immune sequencing. Study conclusions and caveats: Correlation between methods rose after single-read clonotypes were removed.

Molecular barcoded adaptors covering alpha/delta and beta/gamma chains were used on roughly 370 ng RNA. TCRdb called the reads again in MiXCR, with one record for every CDR3 protein. Here the sample spans 20,000 to 30,000 distinct CDR3 sequences, under 25% being singletons. V gene TRBV2 combines with J gene TRBJ2-1; D is perhaps TRBD1 or TRBD2 (7 bases each). Sequences were obtained from a population of CD138-negative cells sorted from bone marrow. This sequence originates from a donor over 35 with multiple myeloma. CDR3: CASSFAGGANYNEQFF. The CDR3 nucleotides read TGTGCCAGCAGTTTTGCAGGGGGGGCAAATTACAATGAGCAGTTCTTC. Drawing the rest from reference TRBV2 and TRBJ2-1, the complete variable domain is EPEVTQTPSHQVTQMGQEVILRCVPISNHLYFYWYRQILGQKVEFLVSFYNNEISEKSEIFDDQFSVERPDGSNFTLKIRSTKLEDSAMYFCASSFAGGANYNEQFFGPGTRLTVL.